One sample yielded the 23 T cell receptor beta chains listed below, sequenced in a study of T-cell reconstitution after alpha-beta-depleted transplantation in children. Unique molecular identifiers tagged the TCRbeta library. Using its own MiXCR run on the PCR reads, TCRdb lists one record per CDR3 protein. The repertoire consists of approximately 300,000 distinct CDR3 sequences, with roughly 12% occurring once and the leading ten covering around a quarter. The input for sequencing was peripheral blood, taken 180 days after TCRalphabeta/CD19-depleted stem cell transplant. These receptors all come from a male patient under 10 years old who had a stem cell transplant for chronic granulomatous disease, so the T cells may come from the graft donor.

This clonotype occurred many times. This chain connects TRBV29-1 to TRBJ2-1, with D perhaps matching TRBD2 (5 bases). Trimming removed 3 bases from V and 4 bases from J, with 10 bases in between. CDR1 and CDR2 from the germline V gene are SQVTM and ANQGSEA. The CDR3 is 13 amino acids. As DNA, the CDR3 is TGCAGCGTTGAGAGGACGGGGTACAATGAGCAGTTCTTC. Translation: CSVERTGYNEQFF.

J is TRBJ2-7 and V is TRBV7-7; 7 positions agree with TRBD2. The CDR3 is 15 amino acids. The germline gives CDR1 SSHAT, CDR2 FNYEAQ (reference sequence). Trimming took 1 base from V and 2 from J; bases not matched to a gene: 5. CDR3 DNA: TGTGCCAGCAGCTTAGAGGGCGGGAGACCCTACGAGCAGTACTTC. This sequence encodes CASSLEGGRPYEQYF.

This clonotype occurred many times. The chain is built from TRBV24-1 and TRBJ1-4; unclear D gene. The CDR3 sequence is 12 residues long. From germline, CDR1 is KGHDR and CDR2 SFDVKD. The V and J ends lost 1 base and 11 bases respectively, with 7 bases between them. The CDR3 loop is CATSDFGTKLFF. The CDR3 nucleotides read TGTGCCACCAGTGATTTCGGAACCAAACTGTTTTTT.

This clonotype was detected many times. The chain couples TRBV6-1 to TRBJ2-1; 7 positions match TRBD2. The length of the CDR3 is 17 residues. Germline V gene data show CDR1 as MNHNS and CDR2 as SASEGT. Trimming took 5 bases from V and 0 from J; bases not matched to a gene: 10. The CDR3 DNA is TGTGCCAGCAGTCCTACCACCGGGACTAACTCCTACAATGAGCAGTTCTTC. It specifies CASSPTTGTNSYNEQFF.

This clonotype has at least ten counts. The V and J genes are TRBV5-4 and TRBJ1-3, with TRBD1 identical over 10 bases. The V gene end was trimmed by 3 bases and the J gene end by 3 bases; junction bases not matched to a gene: 0. The CDR3 is made up of 14 amino acids. Germline-derived CDR1 and CDR2 are SGHNT and YYREEE (reference sequence). In DNA, the CDR3 is TGTGCCAGCAGCTGGGACAGGGGTGGAAACACCATATATTTT. Its translation is CASSWDRGGNTIYF.

Comments on this clonotype: Being one base from a much bigger clone, this may be a read error. The gene calls are TRBV11-3 and TRBJ2-1; D might be TRBD1 (8 bases). The CDR3 loop spans 14 amino acids. Germline assignment: CDR1 SGHNT and CDR2 YENEEA. CDR3 loop: CARSFGGTGNEQFF. The CDR3 bases are TGTGCCCGCAGCTTCGGGGGGACAGGAAATGAGCAGTTCTTC.

Ten or more counts support this clonotype. This rearrangement joins TRBV20-1 to TRBJ2-2, with TRBD2 matching over 14 bases. Germline V gene lookup returns CDR1 DFQATT and CDR2 SNEGSKA (reference sequence). The length of the CDR3 is 16 residues. V was pared by 6 bases and J by 3 bases, with 6 bases of the junction left unmatched. The CDR3 sequence: CSARTSGGRDTGELFF. CDR3 in DNA: TGCAGTGCCAGGACTAGCGGGGGGCGAGACACCGGGGAGCTGTTTTTT.

This clonotype was observed many times. The chain recombines TRBV7-9 with TRBJ1-3, with 7 bases matching TRBD1. The CDR3 is 14 residues long. The ends lost 5 bases at V and 3 bases at J; junction bases unmatched: 4. Germline V lookup: CDR1 SEHNR, CDR2 FQNEAQ (reference sequence). The CDR3: CASSDTGDGNTIYF. CDR3 nucleotides: TGTGCCAGCAGCGATACAGGGGATGGAAACACCATATATTTT.

Only a few counts were recorded for this clonotype. The chain recombines TRBV7-9 with TRBJ2-7, with a tentative D call TRBD2 (6 bases). This CDR3 has 12 residues. V was trimmed by 2 bases and J by 6 bases, leaving 8 bases between them. Germline loops: CDR1 SEHNR, CDR2 FQNEAQ (reference sequence). CDR3 sequence: CASSLQGGEQYF. As DNA, the CDR3 is TGTGCCAGCAGCTTACAGGGAGGCGAGCAGTACTTC. Supplemented by reference TRBV7-9 and TRBJ2-7, the full variable domain reads DTGVSQNPRHKITKRGQNVTFRCDPISEHNRLYWYRQTLGQGPEFLTYFQNEAQLEKSRLLSDRFSAERPKGSFSTLEIQRTEQGDSAMYLCASSLQGGEQYFGPGTRLTVT.

Ten or more counts support this clonotype. The V and J genes are TRBV29-1 and TRBJ1-1, with D unclear. This CDR3 spans 14 amino acids. V dropped 7 bases and J dropped 5 bases, with 20 bases sitting between them. Germline CDR1 is SQVTM and CDR2 is ANQGSEA. The chain's CDR3 is CSARSTGEVTEAFF. CDR3 coding DNA: TGCAGCGCCCGATCGACGGGTGAGGTTACTGAAGCTTTCTTT.

This clonotype has a count of ten or more. The chain joins TRBV20-1 to TRBJ2-1, with TRBD2 matching over 12 bases. Trimming removed 6 bases from V and 3 bases from J; junction bases left unmatched: 3. The CDR3 is 14 residues long. Germline V CDR1 and CDR2: DFQATT, SNEGSKA (reference sequence). The CDR3 spells CSARGLAGYNEQFF. CDR3 nucleotides: TGCAGTGCCCGGGGACTAGCGGGCTACAATGAGCAGTTCTTC.

This clonotype was observed at least ten times. This chain connects TRBV5-1 to TRBJ1-1; tentatively, D is TRBD1 (6 bases). Germline loops: CDR1 SGHRS, CDR2 YFSETQ. This CDR3 comprises 15 residues. V lost 2 bases to trimming and J lost 0 bases, with 11 bases between them. CDR3 protein: CASSFAGTMNTEAFF. The CDR3 DNA reads as TGCGCCAGCAGCTTTGCCGGGACAATGAACACTGAAGCTTTCTTT.

Concerning this clonotype itself: Since a much larger clone is just one base distant, this may be a read error. The V and J genes are TRBV5-1 and TRBJ2-2; 7 bases map to TRBD2. The CDR3 runs 15 residues. Germline V gene lookup returns CDR1 SGHRS and CDR2 YFSETQ. CDR3 sequence reads: CASSFPAGNTRELFF. The CDR3 DNA reads as TGCGCCAGCAGCTTTCCAGCGGGGAACACCCGGGAGCTGTTTTTT.

This clonotype has a count of ten or more. The chain couples TRBV7-6 to TRBJ1-1; D not certain. The CDR3 runs to 13 residues. Germline V gene data show CDR1 as SGHVS and CDR2 as FNYEAQ. V shed 2 bases and J shed 1 base, with 5 bases lying between them. The CDR3 DNA reads as TGTGCCAGCAGCTTATCTCAGAACACTGAAGCTTTCTTT. As protein: CASSLSQNTEAFF.

This clonotype was seen repeatedly, ten times or more. V usage is TRBV12-3 or TRBV12-4 and J usage is TRBJ2-1, with D perhaps matching TRBD1 (5 bases). The length of the CDR3 is 14 residues. Trimming cost V 4 bases and J 8 bases, with 15 bases left between them. CDR3 nucleotides: TGTGCCAGCAGTTACGGCAGGGATGGATATGAGCAGTTCTTC. This translates into CASSYGRDGYEQFF.

This clonotype was observed many times. The chain carries TRBV20-1 and TRBJ2-7; possibly TRBD1 for D (5 bases). From germline, CDR1 is DFQATT and CDR2 SNEGSKA (reference sequence). The CDR3 covers 14 residues. V shed 1 base and J shed 4 bases, with 14 bases lying between them. Written as DNA, the CDR3 is TGCAGTGCTAGAGCCCAGGGAATATTGTACGAGCAGTACTTC. Its translation is CSARAQGILYEQYF.

This clonotype was counted ten times or more. The chain carries TRBV7-6 and TRBJ1-1; 8 bases line up with TRBD1. This CDR3 contains 13 residues. Germline V gene sequence: CDR1 SGHVS, CDR2 FNYEAQ. The J segment lost 7 bases and the V segment lost 5 bases, leaving 6 bases of the junction unmatched. The CDR3: CASSLNRGDEAFF. DNA for the CDR3: TGTGCCAGCAGCCTTAACAGGGGGGATGAAGCTTTCTTT. The full variable domain, its missing parts supplied by reference TRBV7-6 and TRBJ1-1, is GAGVSQSPRYKVTKRGQDVALRCDPISGHVSLYWYRQALGQGPEFLTYFNYEAQQDKSGLPNDRFSAERPEGSISTLTIQRTEQRDSAMYRCASSLNRGDEAFFGQGTRLTVV.

This clonotype turned up a few times. The chain employs TRBV23-1 and TRBJ2-1; D is uncertain. TRBV23-1 is assigned to the ORF class and has an uncertain function. V lost 7 bases and J lost 8, with 6 bases in between. This CDR3 has 10 residues. The CDR3 DNA follows: TGCGCCAGCAAAGCCCATGAGCAGTTCTTC. Protein product: CASKAHEQFF.

In this sample, this clonotype turned up many times. This rearrangement joins TRBV18 to TRBJ2-4, with TRBD2 as a possible D gene (5 bases). Germline V lookup: CDR1 KGHSH, CDR2 LQKENI. This CDR3 is 15 amino acids long. Trimming shortened V by 0 bases and J by 0 bases, and 6 bases separated the two germline ends. CDR3: CASSPPGLAKNIQYF. CDR3 coding DNA: TGTGCCAGCTCACCACCAGGACTAGCCAAAAACATTCAGTACTTC.

The sample holds many counts of this clonotype. The chain combines TRBV29-1 with TRBJ1-4; 8 bases agree with TRBD1. Trimming took 7 bases from V and 2 from J; bases not matched to a gene: 9. Germline loops: CDR1 SQVTM, CDR2 ANQGSEA. This CDR3 contains 15 residues. CDR3 protein: CSAAGAGGTNEKLFF. CDR3 coding DNA: TGCAGCGCAGCGGGCGCAGGGGGCACTAATGAAAAACTGTTTTTT.

This clonotype was seen at least ten times. V and J are TRBV29-1 and TRBJ2-7; D may be TRBD1 or TRBD2 (5 bases each). Germline assignment: CDR1 SQVTM and CDR2 ANQGSEA. V lost 6 bases and J lost 5, with 17 bases in between. CDR3 length: 13 amino acids. The CDR3 protein is CSVSDTGAHEQYF. The DNA of the CDR3 is TGCAGCGTGTCGGACACCGGGGCCCACGAGCAGTACTTC.

The sample holds many counts of this clonotype. This chain joins TRBV30 and TRBJ2-5, with 13 bases that match TRBD2. The length of the CDR3 is 15 residues. V lost 0 bases to trimming and J lost 7 bases; unmatched junction nucleotides: 5. From germline, CDR1 is GTSNPN and CDR2 SVGIG (reference sequence). The CDR3: CAWSVLTSGRGTQYF. In DNA, the CDR3 is TGTGCCTGGAGTGTACTAACTAGCGGGAGGGGGACCCAGTACTTC. The whole variable domain, remainder taken from reference TRBV30 and TRBJ2-5, is SQTIHQWPATLVQPVGSPLSLECTVEGTSNPNLYWYRQAAGRGLQLLFYSVGIGQISSEVPQNLSASRPQDRQFILSSKKLLLSDSGFYLCAWSVLTSGRGTQYFGPGTRLLVL.

This clonotype was found many times. This sequence joins TRBV7-3 and TRBJ1-6; the D is unclear. The V gene lost 5 bases and the J gene lost 7 bases, with 9 bases spanning the gap. The CDR3 is 13 residues long. Per germline, CDR1 SGHTA and CDR2 FQGTGA. DNA for the CDR3: TGTGCCAGCAGCACGGATTACAATTCACCCCTCCACTTT. Amino acid sequence: CASSTDYNSPLHF.